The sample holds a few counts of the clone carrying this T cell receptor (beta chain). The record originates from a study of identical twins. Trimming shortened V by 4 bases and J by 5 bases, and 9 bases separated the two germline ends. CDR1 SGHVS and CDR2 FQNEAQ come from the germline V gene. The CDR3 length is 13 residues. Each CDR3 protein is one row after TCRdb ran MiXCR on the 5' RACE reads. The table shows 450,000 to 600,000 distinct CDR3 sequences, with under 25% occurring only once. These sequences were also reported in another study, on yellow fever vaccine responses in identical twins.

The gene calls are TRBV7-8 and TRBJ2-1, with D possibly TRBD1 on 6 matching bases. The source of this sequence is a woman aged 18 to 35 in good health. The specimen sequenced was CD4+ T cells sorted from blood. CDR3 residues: CASSSRGDNEQFF. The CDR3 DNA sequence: TGTGCCAGCAGCTCCAGGGGAGACAATGAGCAGTTCTTC.